This T cell receptor (beta chain) derives from a study of blood T cell repertoires in COVID-19. In the study's own analysis: Amplification of reference gene primers was used by the study to estimate nucleated cell counts. Libraries were prepared by immunoSEQ multiplex PCR; TCRdb keeps only in-frame clonotypes and omits some of them. V, J and clone size are taken as reported in that table, and D and trimming were inferred from the DNA itself. The sample lists 100,000 to 120,000 clones; under 80% were seen once. J was trimmed by 2 bases and V by 0 bases; bases with no gene match: 4. Germline lookup yields CDR1 LGHDT and CDR2 YNNKEL (reference sequence). This CDR3 contains 16 residues.

The gene calls are TRBV3-1 (or the pseudogene TRBV3-2) and TRBJ1-3; 7 nucleotides line up with TRBD1. The receptor was isolated from a woman aged 70-85 years with acute or convalescent COVID-19. Input material: peripheral blood. CDR3 DNA: TGTGCCAGCAGCCAAGATCCCCAGGGGGCTGGAAACACCATATATTTT. Amino acid sequence: CASSQDPQGAGNTIYF.